Following are 3 T cell receptor beta chains from one sample sequenced in a study of CD8+ T cells in alopecia areata. Once RNA had been extracted, it was reverse transcribed into cDNA to act as the sequencing template. Sequencing was performed with immunoSEQ multiplex PCR; in TCRdb, only in-frame clones are kept and a portion is missing. The sample contains almost 250,000 clones, 65% to 70% of which appear only once. Here the sequenced sample was CD4+ T cells sorted from blood, taken at week 0. The origin of the receptors is a human donor with alopecia areata.

The chain combines TRBV30 with TRBJ2-5, with 8 bases lining up with TRBD2. Trimming cost V 2 bases and J 4 bases; bases outside gene matches: 9. Germline V CDR1 and CDR2: GTSNPN, SVGIG (reference sequence). This CDR3 has 15 residues. The CDR3 sequence is CAWSPGGGEAETQYF. CDR3 coding DNA: TGTGCCTGGAGTCCCGGGGGGGGCGAGGCAGAGACCCAGTACTTC.

This clone was counted a few times. The chain couples TRBV29-1 to TRBJ2-5; 11 bases align to TRBD1. Germline values: CDR1 SQVTM, CDR2 ANQGSEA. There are 14 residues in the CDR3. After removal of 7 bases from V and 5 bases from J, the junction contained 9 bases not matched to a gene. Here the CDR3 DNA reads TGCAGCGCAACCGGACAGGGGGCGTGGGAGACCCAGTACTTC. It encodes CSATGQGAWETQYF.

V is TRBV10-3 and J is TRBJ2-3, with D possibly being TRBD1 or TRBD2 (5 bases each). CDR3 length: 12 amino acids. V lost 10 bases and J 9 bases, leaving 17 bases between the germline ends. Germline V CDR1 and CDR2: ENHRY, SYGVKD. CDR3 protein: CATRSQRDTQYF. The DNA of the CDR3 is TGTGCCACCCGATCCCAAAGGGACACGCAGTATTTT.